Shown below are 5 T cell receptor beta chains from a single sample sequenced in a study of blood T cell repertoires in COVID-19. Clones were sequenced by immunoSEQ multiplex PCR, and TCRdb holds only the in-frame ones, with some missing. The sample shows 140,000 to 150,000 clones, around nine tenths of them seen only once. The sample taken for sequencing was peripheral blood. The source is a man aged 55 to 70 with active or convalescent COVID-19.

The rearrangement joins TRBV11-1 to TRBJ1-4; possible D gene TRBD1, 5 bases. Germline V lookup: CDR1 SGHAT, CDR2 FQDESV (reference sequence). V lost 0 bases and J 8 bases, leaving 13 bases between the germline ends. The CDR3 is 15 amino acids. The CDR3 nucleotides read TGTGCCAGCAGCTTAGCGGGGGGGACTGGCGAAAAACTGTTTTTT. Protein: CASSLAGGTGEKLFF.

V is TRBV11-1 and J is TRBJ2-5; D is undetermined. The CDR3 runs 13 residues. Germline V lookup: CDR1 SGHAT, CDR2 FQDESV (reference sequence). Trimming shortened V by 3 bases and J by 1 base, and 6 bases separated the two germline ends. Written as DNA, the CDR3 is TGTGCCAGCAGCTTCTGGCTCCAAGAGACCCAGTACTTC. Translation: CASSFWLQETQYF.

The chain is built from TRBV4-3 and TRBJ1-3, with 8 bases identical to TRBD1. This CDR3 is built from 16 residues. Per germline, CDR1 LGHNA and CDR2 YSLEER. J lost 2 bases, V lost 2 bases, and 5 bases had no gene match. The CDR3 sequence: CASSQNDRGTGNTIYF. CDR3 coding DNA: TGCGCCAGCAGCCAAAACGACAGGGGTACTGGAAACACCATATATTTT.

The chain links TRBV18 to TRBJ1-4; D is possibly TRBD1 (5 bases). Trimming pared 6 bases from V and 3 bases from J, leaving 14 bases between. This CDR3 spans 15 amino acids. Germline V gene sequence: CDR1 KGHSH, CDR2 LQKENI. The CDR3 DNA follows: TGTGCCAGCTCGCCGGTGGTCAGGGCTAATGAAAAACTGTTTTTT. Its protein product is CASSPVVRANEKLFF.

The V call is TRBV7-3, the J call TRBJ2-2, with unresolved D. CDR3 length: 16 amino acids. Trimming removed 1 base at V and 0 bases at J, with 9 bases between. CDR1 and CDR2 (germline): SGHTA, FQGTGA. The CDR3: CASSLMSTTNTGELFF. The CDR3 region has the DNA TGTGCCAGCAGCTTAATGTCTACCACGAACACCGGGGAGCTGTTTTTT.